This section outlines one TCR beta chain sequence together with its context. What it binds is not known. Unmatched junction bases numbered 7, after V lost 6 bases and J lost 1 base. Germline V lookup: CDR1 SQVTM, CDR2 ANQGSEA. This CDR3 is built from 15 residues. TCRdb fed the reads into MiXCR, producing one record per CDR3 protein. The table lists fewer than 1,000,000 distinct CDR3 sequences, less than 35% of them singletons. The data belong to a study of T cell repertoires in cytomegalovirus infection. The chain joins TRBV29-1 to TRBJ2-2, with 8 positions matching TRBD1. This TCR derives from a human donor in good health (CMV status not recorded). Some clones in this sample may be carry-over from other donors' samples. Sequencing was performed on cultured CD8+ T cells from PBMCs, taken from culture after CMV antigen stimulation. As DNA, the CDR3 is TGCAGCGTCTCCCAGGGGGCAGTGAACACCGGGGAGCTGTTTTTT. It specifies CSVSQGAVNTGELFF.